Listed here are 3 T cell receptor beta chains from one sample, sequenced in a study of T cell responses to AZD1222 COVID-19 vaccine. Here immunoSEQ multiplex PCR was the method, and the copy in TCRdb shows in-frame clones only, minus some. The sample has approximately 160,000 clones; 85% to 95% are singletons. The sample consisted of peripheral blood, taken on day 0 of AZD1222 vaccination. These receptors were taken from an adult in good health.

CDR3 loop: CASSHDRTYGYTF. In nucleotides, the CDR3 is TGTGCCAGCAGCCACGATAGGACTTATGGCTACACCTTC. V gene TRBV3-1 (or the pseudogene TRBV3-2) combines with J gene TRBJ1-2, with D unclear. Germline CDR1 reads LGHDT; CDR2 reads YNNKEL (reference sequence). Trimming cost V 3 bases and J 5 bases, with 10 bases left between them. The CDR3 is made up of 13 amino acids.

V gene TRBV7-9 combines with J gene TRBJ2-1; D gene ambiguous. The germline V gene encodes CDR1 SEHNR and CDR2 FQNEAQ (reference sequence). Trimming shortened V by 7 bases and J by 7 bases, and 11 bases separated the two germline ends. This CDR3 comprises 12 residues. The CDR3 region has the DNA TGTGCCAGCACCATAGAAGGGAATGAGCAGTTCTTC. It yields the protein CASTIEGNEQFF. Drawing the rest from reference TRBV7-9 and TRBJ2-1, the complete variable domain is DTGVSQNPRHKITKRGQNVTFRCDPISEHNRLYWYRQTLGQGPEFLTYFQNEAQLEKSRLLSDRFSAERPKGSFSTLEIQRTEQGDSAMYLCASTIEGNEQFFGPGTRLTVL.

The J gene is TRBJ2-7, the V gene TRBV28; D is undetermined. V dropped 6 bases and J dropped 6 bases, with 18 bases sitting between them. This CDR3 spans 14 amino acids. Germline loops: CDR1 MDHEN, CDR2 SYDVKM. DNA for the CDR3: TGTGCCAGCAGCCCCCCAGAACTAACGATCGAGCAGTACTTC. The encoded protein is CASSPPELTIEQYF.